This TCR beta chain was identified in a study of T-cell memory formation after mild COVID-19. The wider study: TCR clusters were largely donor specific.

Constant-segment-primed 5'RACE gave TCR alpha and TCR beta cDNA libraries with sample barcodes and UMIs. TCRdb ran MiXCR on the 5' RACE reads and lists one entry per CDR3 protein. The table records under 300,000 distinct CDR3 sequences, around 17% of them present only once. V lost 0 bases and J 4 bases, leaving 8 bases between the germline ends. CDR1 LGHDT and CDR2 YNNKEL come from the germline V gene (reference sequence). The CDR3 consists of 14 residues. The study's findings and limits: Several responding clones turned up in pre-infection memory, indicating that cross-reactive memory may have taken part.

Points on this clonotype: The antigen is not known.

The chain has TRBV3-1 and TRBJ2-3; TRBD1 might be the D (6 bases). Sequencing was done on a sample of PBMCs or a T cell subset sorted from them (not recorded which). The TCR originated in a man younger than 35 who had mild COVID-19 (a few samples of this study predate the infection). Cell type and time point are not known. The CDR3 nucleotides read TGTGCCAGCAGCCAAGATGGGGGCCCAGATACGCAGTATTTT. Translated: CASSQDGGPDTQYF.